This T cell receptor beta chain was captured in a study of blood T cells in healthy people across ages. Findings and limits, study-wide: Observed TCR beta diversity per million T cells went down as age went up. This fall followed a roughly linear course with age. As naive T cell percentage varied, TCR beta diversity correlated strongly with it. Researchers said unsorted PBMCs prevented a conclusive naive versus antigen-experienced comparison.

The CDR3 loop spans 14 amino acids. J gave up 4 bases and V 4 bases, and 3 bases lay outside the gene matches. The V gene's germline CDR1 is SGDLS and CDR2 YYNGEE. Isolated per sample were at least 6 million PBMCs. With a J-beta primer mix and a sample-barcoded 5' primer, a second PCR ran about 7 to 12 cycles. Each CDR3 protein gets one entry after TCRdb re-called the 5' RACE reads with MiXCR. The sample carries roughly 790,000 distinct CDR3 sequences, about 42% recorded once. Comment on this clonotype: What it binds is not known.

The sample was blood. The J gene is TRBJ2-2, the V gene TRBV9, with 8 bases identical to TRBD2. The clonotype comes from a woman aged 60-75 years in good health. CDR3 region: CASSREGSTGELFF. The CDR3 DNA is TGTGCCAGCAGCCGGGAGGGGAGCACCGGGGAGCTGTTTTTT.